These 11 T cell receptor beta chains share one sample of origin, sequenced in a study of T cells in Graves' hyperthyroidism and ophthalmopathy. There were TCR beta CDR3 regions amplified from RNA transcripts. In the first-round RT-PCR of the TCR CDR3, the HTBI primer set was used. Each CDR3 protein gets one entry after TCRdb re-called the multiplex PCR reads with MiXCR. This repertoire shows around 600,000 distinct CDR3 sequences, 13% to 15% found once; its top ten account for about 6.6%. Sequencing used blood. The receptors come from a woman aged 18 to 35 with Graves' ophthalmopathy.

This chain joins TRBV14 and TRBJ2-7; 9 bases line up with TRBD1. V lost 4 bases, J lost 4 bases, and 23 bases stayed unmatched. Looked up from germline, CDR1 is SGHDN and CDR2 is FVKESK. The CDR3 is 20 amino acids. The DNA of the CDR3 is TGTGCCAGCAGCCCTGCTAGGGGCGTTGACAGGGGGATCGTTAGGTACGAGCAGTACTTC. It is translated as CASSPARGVDRGIVRYEQYF.

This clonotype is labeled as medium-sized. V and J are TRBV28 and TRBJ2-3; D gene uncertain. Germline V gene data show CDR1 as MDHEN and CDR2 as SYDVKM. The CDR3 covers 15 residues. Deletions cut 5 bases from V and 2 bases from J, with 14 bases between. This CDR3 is CASSPPSRHTDTQYF. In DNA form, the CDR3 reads TGTGCCAGCAGTCCCCCAAGCAGGCACACAGATACGCAGTATTTT.

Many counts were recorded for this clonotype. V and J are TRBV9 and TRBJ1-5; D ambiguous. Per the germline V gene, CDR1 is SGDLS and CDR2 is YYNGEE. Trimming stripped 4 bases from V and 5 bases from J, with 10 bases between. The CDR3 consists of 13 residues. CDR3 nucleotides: TGTGCCAGCAGCCCTAGGCCTTATCAGCCCCAGCATTTT. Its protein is CASSPRPYQPQHF. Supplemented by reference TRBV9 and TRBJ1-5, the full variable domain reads DSGVTQTPKHLITATGQRVTLRCSPRSGDLSVYWYQQSLDQGLQFLIQYYNGEERAKGNILERFSAQQFPDLHSELNLSSLELGDSALYFCASSPRPYQPQHFGDGTRLSIL.

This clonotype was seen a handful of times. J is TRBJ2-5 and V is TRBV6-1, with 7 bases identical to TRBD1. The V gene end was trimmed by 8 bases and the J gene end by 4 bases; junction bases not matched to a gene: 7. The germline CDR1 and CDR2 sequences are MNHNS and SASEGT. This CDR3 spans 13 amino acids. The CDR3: CASVPAGGETQYF. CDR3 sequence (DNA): TGTGCCAGCGTCCCGGCAGGGGGAGAGACCCAGTACTTC.

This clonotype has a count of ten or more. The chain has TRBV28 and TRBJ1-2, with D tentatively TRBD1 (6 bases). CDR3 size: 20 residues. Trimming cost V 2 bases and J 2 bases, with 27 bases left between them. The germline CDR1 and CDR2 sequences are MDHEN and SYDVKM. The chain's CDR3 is CASSLEEGWLQGDSNYGYTF. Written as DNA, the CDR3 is TGTGCCAGCAGTTTAGAGGAAGGTTGGTTACAGGGCGATTCAAACTATGGCTACACCTTC.

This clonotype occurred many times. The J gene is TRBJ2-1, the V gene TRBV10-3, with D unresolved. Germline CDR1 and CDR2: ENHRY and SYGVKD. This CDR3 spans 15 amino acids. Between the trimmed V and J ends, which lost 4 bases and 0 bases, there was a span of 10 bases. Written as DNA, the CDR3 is TGTGCCATCAGTGGAGGCGGCCTCTCCTACAATGAGCAGTTCTTC. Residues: CAISGGGLSYNEQFF.

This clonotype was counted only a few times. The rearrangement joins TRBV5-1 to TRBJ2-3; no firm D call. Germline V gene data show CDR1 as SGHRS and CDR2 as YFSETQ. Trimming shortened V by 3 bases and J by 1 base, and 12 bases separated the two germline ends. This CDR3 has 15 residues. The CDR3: CASSSQTAGTDTQYF. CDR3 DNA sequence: TGCGCCAGCAGCTCACAAACGGCGGGCACAGATACGCAGTATTTT.

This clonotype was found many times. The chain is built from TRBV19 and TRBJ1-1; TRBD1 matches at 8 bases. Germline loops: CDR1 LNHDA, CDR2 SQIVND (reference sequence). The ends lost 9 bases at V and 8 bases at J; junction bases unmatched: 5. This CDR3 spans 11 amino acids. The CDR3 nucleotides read TGTGCCAGCCAGGGGGCCGGAGAAGCTTTCTTT. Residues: CASQGAGEAFF.

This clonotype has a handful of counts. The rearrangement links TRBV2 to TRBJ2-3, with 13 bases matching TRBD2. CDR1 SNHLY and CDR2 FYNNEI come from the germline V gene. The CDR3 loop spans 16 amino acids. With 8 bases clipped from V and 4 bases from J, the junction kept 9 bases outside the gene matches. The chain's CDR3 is CASFPTSGRIADTQYF. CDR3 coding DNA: TGTGCCAGCTTCCCGACTAGCGGGAGGATCGCAGATACGCAGTATTTT.

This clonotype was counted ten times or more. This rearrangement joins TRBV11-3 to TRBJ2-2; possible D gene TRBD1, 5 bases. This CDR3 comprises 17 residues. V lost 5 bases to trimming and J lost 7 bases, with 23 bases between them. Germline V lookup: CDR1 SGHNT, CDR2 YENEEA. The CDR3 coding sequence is TGTGCCAGCAGCCCAGAAGGAGTAGGGGCGCGGAGCGGGGAGCTGTTTTTT. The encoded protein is CASSPEGVGARSGELFF.

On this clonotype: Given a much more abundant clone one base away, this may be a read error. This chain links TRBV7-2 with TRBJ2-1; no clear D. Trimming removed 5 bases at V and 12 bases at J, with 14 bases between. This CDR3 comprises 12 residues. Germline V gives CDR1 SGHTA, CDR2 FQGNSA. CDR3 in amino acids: CASSPSERGQFF. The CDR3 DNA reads TGTGCCAGCAGCCCGAGCGAGAGAGGGCAGTTCTTC.